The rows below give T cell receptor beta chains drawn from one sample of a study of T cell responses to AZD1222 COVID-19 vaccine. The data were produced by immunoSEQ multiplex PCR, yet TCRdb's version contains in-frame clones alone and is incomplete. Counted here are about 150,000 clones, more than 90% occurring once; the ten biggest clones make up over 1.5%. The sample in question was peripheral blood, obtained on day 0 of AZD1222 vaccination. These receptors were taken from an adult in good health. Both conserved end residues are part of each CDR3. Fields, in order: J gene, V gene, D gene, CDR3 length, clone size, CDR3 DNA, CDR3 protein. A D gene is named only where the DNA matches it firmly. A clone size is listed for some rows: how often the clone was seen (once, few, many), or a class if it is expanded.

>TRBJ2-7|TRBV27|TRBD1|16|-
TGTGCCAGCAGTTCCCGGACAGGGGGCCATTCCTACGAGCAGTACTTC
CASSSRTGGHSYEQYF
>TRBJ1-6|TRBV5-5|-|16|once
TGTGCCAGCAGCTTGGATGGGGACGGGGATAATTCACCCCTCCACTTT
CASSLDGDGDNSPLHF
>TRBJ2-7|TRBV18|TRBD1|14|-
TGTGCCAGCTCCCGACAGGGAACCAACTACGAGCAGTACTTC
CASSRQGTNYEQYF
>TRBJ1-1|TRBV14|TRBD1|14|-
TGTGCCAGCAGCAAAACACAGGGGACCCATGAAGCTTTCTTT
CASSKTQGTHEAFF
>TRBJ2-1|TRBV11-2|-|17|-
TGTGCCAGCAGCTCCCGAGTGGGAGGTGGCAGCCACAATGAGCAGTTCTTC
CASSSRVGGGSHNEQFF
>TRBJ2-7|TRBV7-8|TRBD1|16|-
TGTGCCAGCAGCACCCGTTGGGGACAGACCAGCAACGAGCAGTACTTC
CASSTRWGQTSNEQYF
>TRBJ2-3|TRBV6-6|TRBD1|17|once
TGTGCCAGCAGTCCCCATCGGACAGGGGGGAACACAGATACGCAGTATTTT
CASSPHRTGGNTDTQYF
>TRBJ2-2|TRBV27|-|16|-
TGTGCCAGCAGTCAAAAGGGACGGCCGAACACCGGGGAGCTGTTTTTT
CASSQKGRPNTGELFF
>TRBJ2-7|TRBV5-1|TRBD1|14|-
TGCGCCAGTCAACCTGGACAGGAGACCTACGAGCAGTACTTC
CASQPGQETYEQYF
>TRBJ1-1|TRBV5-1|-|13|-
TGCGCCAGCAGCGTGACAGCGAACACTGAAGCTTTCTTT
CASSVTANTEAFF
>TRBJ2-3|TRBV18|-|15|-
TGTGCCAGCTCGCCTCCGGGACTCCCGGCAGATACGCAGTATTTT
CASSPPGLPADTQYF
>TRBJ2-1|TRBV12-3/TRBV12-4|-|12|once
TGTGCCAGCAGTTTGCGGGGCGGACCGCCGTTCTTC
CASSLRGGPPFF
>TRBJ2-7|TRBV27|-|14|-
TGTGCCAGCAGTCTTACAGGGCCCTCCTACGAGCAGTACTTC
CASSLTGPSYEQYF
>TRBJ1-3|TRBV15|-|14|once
TGTGCCACCAGGAGACTGGGCTCTGGAAACACCATATATTTT
CATRRLGSGNTIYF
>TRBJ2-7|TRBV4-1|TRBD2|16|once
TGCGCCAGCAGCCAACCGACTAGCGGGAGGCGTTACGAGCAGTACTTC
CASSQPTSGRRYEQYF
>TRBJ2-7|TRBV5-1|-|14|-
TGCGCCAGCAGCTTGGCCGTAGGGGCCTACGAGCAGTACTTC
CASSLAVGAYEQYF
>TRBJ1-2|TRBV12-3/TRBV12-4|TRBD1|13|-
TGTGCCAGCAGCCGGCAGGGGGTGGGTGGCTACACCTTC
CASSRQGVGGYTF
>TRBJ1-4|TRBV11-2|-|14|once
TGTGCCAGCAGCTTAGACAGGGTTAATGAAAAACTGTTTTTT
CASSLDRVNEKLFF
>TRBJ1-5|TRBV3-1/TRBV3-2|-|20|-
TGTGCCAGCAGCCAAGATCTGGACTTCCCCCTTACTTATAGCAATCAGCCCCAGCATTTT
CASSQDLDFPLTYSNQPQHF
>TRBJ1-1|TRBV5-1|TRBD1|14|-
TGCGCCAGCAGCTCCGGACAGGGGAACACTGAAGCTTTCTTT
CASSSGQGNTEAFF
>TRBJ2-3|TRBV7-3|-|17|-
TGTGCCAGCAGCTTTAATCGAGGGTTCGAATCCACAGATACGCAGTATTTT
CASSFNRGFESTDTQYF
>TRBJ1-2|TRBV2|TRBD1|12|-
TGTGCCAGCAGTGCCAGGGGGCGCGGCTACACCTTC
CASSARGRGYTF
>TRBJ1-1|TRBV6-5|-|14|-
TGTGCCAGCAGAGAGCAGAGGGCCCACACTGAAGCTTTCTTT
CASREQRAHTEAFF
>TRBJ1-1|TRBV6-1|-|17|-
TGTGCCAGCAGTGAATCGGAGCGTGGTCGGAGGAACACTGAAGCTTTCTTT
CASSESERGRRNTEAFF
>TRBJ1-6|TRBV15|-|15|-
TGTGCCACCCACCTGGAGCAGGGGCTGAATTCACCCCTCCACTTT
CATHLEQGLNSPLHF
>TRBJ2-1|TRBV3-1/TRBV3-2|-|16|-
TGTGCCAGCAGCCAAGTCTCAGGGGACGGGGGAAATGAGCAGTTCTTC
CASSQVSGDGGNEQFF
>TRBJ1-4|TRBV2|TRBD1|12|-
TGTGCCAGCAGCGGAACAGGGGGGAAACTGTTTTTT
CASSGTGGKLFF
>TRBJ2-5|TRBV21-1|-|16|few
TGTGCCAGCAGCAAACTGCCCCAGGCCCAGCAAGAGACCCAGTACTTC
CASSKLPQAQQETQYF
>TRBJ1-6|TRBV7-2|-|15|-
TGTGCCAGCAGCTTAAGGGCCCTAGGAAATTCACCCCTCCACTTT
CASSLRALGNSPLHF
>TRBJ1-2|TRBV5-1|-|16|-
TGCGCCAGCAGCTTGGGCCTCACAGGGAAAGGTGATGGCTACACCTTC
CASSLGLTGKGDGYTF
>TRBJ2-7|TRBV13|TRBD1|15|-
TGTGCCAGCAGCCTACAGACAGGGGGCTTTTACGAGCAGTACTTC
CASSLQTGGFYEQYF
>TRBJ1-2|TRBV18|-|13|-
TGTGCCAGCTCACCTTCGACTAACTATGGCTACACCTTC
CASSPSTNYGYTF
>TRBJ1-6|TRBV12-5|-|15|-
TGTGCTAGTGGCGACACGAGCTCCTATAATTCACCCCTCCACTTT
CASGDTSSYNSPLHF
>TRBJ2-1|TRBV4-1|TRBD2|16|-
TGCGCCAGCAGCCAAGAATTTGAGCGGGACTACAATGAGCAGTTCTTC
CASSQEFERDYNEQFF
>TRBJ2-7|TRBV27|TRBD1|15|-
TGTGCCAGCAGTTATTTTGGGACAGGGGTGGTCGAGCAGTACTTC
CASSYFGTGVVEQYF
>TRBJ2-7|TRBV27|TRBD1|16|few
TGTGCCAGCAGTTTACCCAGGACAGGGGGCGGGTACGAGCAGTACTTC
CASSLPRTGGGYEQYF
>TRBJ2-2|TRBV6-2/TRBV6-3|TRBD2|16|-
TGTGCCAGCAGTTCGCCGGGGGGGCCGAGGACCGGGGAGCTGTTTTTT
CASSSPGGPRTGELFF
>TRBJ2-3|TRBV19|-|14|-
TGTGCCACCCGGGACCCTCGGTGGGCAGATACGCAGTATTTT
CATRDPRWADTQYF
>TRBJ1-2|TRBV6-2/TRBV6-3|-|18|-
TGTGCCAGCAGTAAAGCCTGGACATCCCAGTCGAGTTACTATGGCTACACCTTC
CASSKAWTSQSSYYGYTF
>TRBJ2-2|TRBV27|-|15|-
TGTGCCAGCAGTTTGTCAGGGATAAACACCGGGGAGCTGTTTTTT
CASSLSGINTGELFF
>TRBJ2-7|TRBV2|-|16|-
TGTGCCAGCAGCTCCCTGGGGGGCAGGAGCTCCTACGAGCAGTACTTC
CASSSLGGRSSYEQYF
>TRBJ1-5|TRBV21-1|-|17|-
TGTGCCAGCAGCAACGGACAGGGCGTTCTTAGCAATCAGCCCCAGCATTTT
CASSNGQGVLSNQPQHF
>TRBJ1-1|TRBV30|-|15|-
TGTGCCTGGAGCCTATTGGACCGCGATTTTACTGAAGCTTTCTTT
CAWSLLDRDFTEAFF
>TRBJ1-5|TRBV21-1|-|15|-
TGTGCCAGCAGCAAAGCGAAGGGGGAAGGACAGCCCCAGCATTTT
CASSKAKGEGQPQHF
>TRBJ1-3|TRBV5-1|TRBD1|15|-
TGCGCCAGCAGCTTGGTGACAGGGGCTGGAAACACCATATATTTT
CASSLVTGAGNTIYF